The 10 T cell receptor beta chains in this list originate from one sample, sequenced in a study of blood T cell repertoires in COVID-19. Produced via immunoSEQ multiplex PCR; TCRdb's table is partial and in-frame only. This sample has around 45,000 clones; 65% to 85% occur once, and the top ten carry over 7%. Material: peripheral blood. The receptors were sampled from an elderly man in a cohort sampled during active COVID-19.

As for this clone: One end of the junction fails to match germline, which may point to a read error. The identical CDR3 is also encoded by other nucleotide sequences in the sample. The J gene is TRBJ1-2, the V gene TRBV7-2; TRBD1 is a possible D gene (6 bases). The CDR3 is made up of 14 amino acids. Per the germline V gene, CDR1 is SGHTA and CDR2 is FQGNSA. Here the CDR3 DNA reads TGTGCCAGTAGCTTACAAACAGGGAACTATGGCTACACCTTC. It specifies CASSLQTGNYGYTF.

The V and J genes are TRBV27 and TRBJ2-1; D possibly corresponds to TRBD2 (6 bases). V was trimmed by 8 bases and J by 0 bases, leaving 14 bases between them. The CDR3 contains 15 residues. Germline-derived CDR1 and CDR2 are MNHEY and SMNVEV (reference sequence). CDR3 protein: CASGLAGSSYNEQFF. As DNA, the CDR3 is TGTGCCAGCGGGTTGGCGGGAAGCTCCTACAATGAGCAGTTCTTC.

There are a few counts of this clone. The CDR3 DNA follows: TGTGCCAGCACTCCGGGGACAGGGGTTCAGCCCCAGCATTTT. This codes for CASTPGTGVQPQHF. The rearrangement joins TRBV6-5 to TRBJ1-5; 10 bases map to TRBD1. Looked up from germline, CDR1 is MNHEY and CDR2 is SVGAGI. There are 14 residues in the CDR3. V shed 7 bases, J shed 6 bases, and the junction held 6 bases outside the gene matches.

This chain uses TRBV5-8 with TRBJ2-3, with 7 bases fitting TRBD1. Germline V gene lookup returns CDR1 SGHTS and CDR2 YDEGEE. V lost 1 base to trimming and J lost 2 bases; unmatched junction nucleotides: 4. CDR3 length: 15 residues. The CDR3 reads CASSLNRGYTDTQYF. CDR3 DNA: TGTGCCAGCAGCTTGAACAGGGGATACACAGATACGCAGTATTTT.

This sequence joins TRBV11-3 and TRBJ2-3; 8 nucleotides line up with TRBD2. The CDR3 runs 15 residues. J lost 1 base, V lost 0 bases, and 0 bases had no gene match. Germline V CDR1 and CDR2: SGHNT, YENEEA. The CDR3 bases are TGTGCCAGCAGCTTAGACGGGGGGGGCACAGATACGCAGTATTTT. This encodes CASSLDGGGTDTQYF.

CDR3 loop: CASSQRDGYTF. CDR3 sequence (DNA): TGTGCCAGCAGCCAGAGGGATGGCTACACCTTC. V and J are TRBV14 and TRBJ1-2, with D uncertain. V was cut by 3 bases and J by 6 bases, with 5 bases left in between. Germline V gene data show CDR1 as SGHDN and CDR2 as FVKESK. This CDR3 has 11 residues.

The chain recombines TRBV15 with TRBJ2-3; 7 nucleotides match TRBD1. The germline V gene has CDR1 LNHNV and CDR2 YYDKDF (reference sequence). Trimming removed 1 base from V and 1 base from J; junction bases left unmatched: 5. The CDR3 contains 16 residues. The CDR3, as DNA: TGTGCCACCAGCAGAGGGACAGGTGCGGGCACAGATACGCAGTATTTT. This gives the protein CATSRGTGAGTDTQYF.

J is TRBJ1-1 and V is TRBV28; 8 bases align to TRBD1. CDR1 is MDHEN, CDR2 SYDVKM, per germline. The CDR3 extends over 14 amino acids. Trimming took 7 bases from V and 5 from J; bases not matched to a gene: 9. This chain's CDR3 is CASTSDRVLTEAFF. The CDR3 DNA sequence: TGTGCCAGCACTTCGGACAGGGTCCTTACTGAAGCTTTCTTT.

The rearrangement links TRBV4-3 to TRBJ2-7, with 7 bases that match TRBD2. Trimming cost V 0 bases and J 0 bases; bases outside gene matches: 8. CDR3 size: 17 residues. Germline CDR1 is LGHNA and CDR2 is YSLEER. The CDR3 bases are TGCGCCAGCAGCCAAGAAACCCCAGCGGGGAGCTCCTACGAGCAGTACTTC. Amino acids: CASSQETPAGSSYEQYF.

The genes are TRBV27 and TRBJ2-2; 9 positions agree with TRBD1. The CDR3 totals 17 residues. Germline V gene data show CDR1 as MNHEY and CDR2 as SMNVEV (reference sequence). V trimming: 2 bases; J trimming: 4 bases; junction bases outside the gene matches: 8. The CDR3 nucleotides are TGTGCCAGCAGTTTAGATAGGACAGGGGCCGCCACCGGGGAGCTGTTTTTT. Translation gives CASSLDRTGAATGELFF.